These 8 T cell receptor beta chains share one sample of origin, sequenced in a study of blood T cells in healthy people across ages (dated by TCRdb to between 2014 and 2017). Receptors were amplified or captured by 5' RACE. The data were produced on an Illumina HiSeq 2500. A second PCR of 7 to 11 cycles was performed with a sample-barcoded 5' primer and a J-beta primer mix. Clones were called with MiXCR by TCRdb after fastp trimmed the public reads at Q25, and only in-frame beta chains were retained. Here each entry gathers all rows of one CDR3 protein and keeps the most common genes and DNA. The sample profile shows about 670,000 distinct CDR3 sequences; over 40% of them were found once. The ten largest clonotypes hold around an eighth of the sample. Sequencing input: blood. The receptors stem from a woman of 80 years or more in good health.

This clonotype was recorded a few times. A read error may explain this, as a much larger clone is one base away. The chain combines TRBV6-2 or TRBV6-3 with TRBJ2-5, with D perhaps TRBD1 or TRBD2 (5 bases each). The DNA end lines up better with TRBJ2-7; the J call may be wrong. The CDR3 sequence is 13 residues long. Germline V gene sequence: CDR1 MNHEY, CDR2 SVGEGT. The CDR3 region is CASWGPRGSEQYF. The CDR3 coding sequence is TGTGCCAGCTGGGGACCCCGGGGAAGCGAGCAGTACTTC.

V usage is TRBV29-1 and J usage is TRBJ2-7, with D perhaps TRBD1 (5 bases). Deletions cut 4 bases from V and 6 bases from J, with 16 bases between. The CDR3 consists of 13 residues. CDR1 is SQVTM and CDR2 is ANQGSEA in the germline V gene. CDR3 amino acids: CSVVRTPYGEQYF. The CDR3 DNA is TGCAGCGTTGTTCGGACACCTTACGGCGAGCAGTACTTC.

The V gene is TRBV29-1, the J gene TRBJ2-5, with TRBD1 matching over 9 bases. This CDR3 region has 15 residues. Germline CDR1 SQVTM, CDR2 ANQGSEA. The ends lost 1 base at V and 5 bases at J; junction bases unmatched: 8. In DNA form, the CDR3 reads TGCAGCGTTGAAGGCGGACAGGGGTTTGCTGAGACCCAGTACTTC. It encodes CSVEGGQGFAETQYF.

The chain links TRBV12-3 or TRBV12-4 to TRBJ2-3; unclear D gene. The CDR3 has 16 residues. V was clipped by 1 base and J by 3 bases, with 14 bases between them. This chain's CDR3 is CASSLEGRILTDTQYF. The CDR3 nucleotides are TGTGCCAGCAGTTTAGAGGGCCGGATTTTGACAGATACGCAGTATTTT.

Details on this clonotype: Germline is not matched at one junction end, which may reflect a read error. V and J are TRBV12-3 or TRBV12-4 and TRBJ2-5; D is undetermined. There are 15 residues in the CDR3. CDR3 region: CASSLRRDLQEAQYF. In nucleotides, the CDR3 is TGTGCCAGCAGTTTACGGAGAGACCTCCAAGAGGCCCAGTACTTC.

This clonotype was seen ten or more times. The chain couples TRBV5-1 to TRBJ2-3, with 10 bases lining up with TRBD2. Germline loops: CDR1 SGHRS, CDR2 YFSETQ. The ends lost 4 bases at V and 4 bases at J; junction bases unmatched: 9. CDR3 length: 16 amino acids. CDR3 amino acids: CASSPPSSGSADTQYF. The CDR3 DNA sequence: TGCGCCAGCAGCCCACCATCTAGCGGGAGCGCAGATACGCAGTATTTT.

Comment on this clonotype: A much larger clone is a single base away; this may be a read error. V is TRBV7-2 and J is TRBJ2-1; 7 bases align to TRBD2. There are 15 residues in the CDR3. Trimming at V came to 2 bases and at J to 12 bases, leaving 13 bases not matched to a gene. CDR1 is SGHTA and CDR2 is FQGNSA in the germline V gene. Here the CDR3 reads CASSLQASGFGGQFF. As DNA, the CDR3 is TGTGCCAGCAGCTTACAGGCTAGCGGTTTTGGAGGGCAGTTCTTC.

This clonotype has a count of ten or more. V usage is TRBV2 and J usage is TRBJ2-1; 7 bases match TRBD1. The CDR3 sequence is 15 residues long. Germline-derived CDR1 and CDR2 are SNHLY and FYNNEI. The ends lost 6 bases at V and 6 bases at J; junction bases unmatched: 11. The CDR3: CASRGDRALINEQFF. In nucleotides, the CDR3 is TGTGCCAGCAGGGGCGACAGGGCCCTCATCAATGAGCAGTTCTTC.